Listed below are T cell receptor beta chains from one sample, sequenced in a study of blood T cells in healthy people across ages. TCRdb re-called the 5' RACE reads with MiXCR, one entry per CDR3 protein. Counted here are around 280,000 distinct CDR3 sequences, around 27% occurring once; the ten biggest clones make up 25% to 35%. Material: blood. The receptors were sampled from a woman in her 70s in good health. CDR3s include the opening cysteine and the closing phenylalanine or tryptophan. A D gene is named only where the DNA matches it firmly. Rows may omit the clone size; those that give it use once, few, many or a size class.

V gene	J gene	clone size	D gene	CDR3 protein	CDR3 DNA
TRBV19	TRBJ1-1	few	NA	CASSIFQGVTEAFF	TGTGCCAGTAGTATATTCCAGGGAGTCACTGAAGCTTTCTTT
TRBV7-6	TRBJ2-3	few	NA	CASSSGTFTDTQYF	TGTGCCAGCAGTTCCGGGACCTTCACAGATACGCAGTATTTT
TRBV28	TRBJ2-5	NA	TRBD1	CASQGSETQYF	TGTGCCTCACAGGGGTCAGAGACCCAGTACTTC
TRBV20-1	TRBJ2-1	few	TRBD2	CSAREGKPGLAGDSNEQFF	TGCAGTGCTAGAGAAGGCAAACCGGGACTAGCGGGAGACTCCAATGAGCAGTTCTTC
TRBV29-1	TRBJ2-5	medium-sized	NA	CSVGPGIRQETQYF	TGCAGCGTTGGACCCGGAATAAGACAAGAGACCCAGTACTTC
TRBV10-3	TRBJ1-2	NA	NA	CAISDLSRTYGYTF	TGTGCCATCAGTGACCTGTCCAGGACCTATGGCTACACCTTC
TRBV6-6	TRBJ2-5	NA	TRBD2	CASSSIAGGPGEQYF	TGTGCCAGCAGTTCGATAGCGGGAGGGCCGGGTGAGCAGTACTTC
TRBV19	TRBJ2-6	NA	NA	CAGSIDYGSVKIGANVLTF	TGTGCCGGTAGTATAGATTACGGCAGTGTAAAGATTGGGGCCAACGTCCTGACTTTC
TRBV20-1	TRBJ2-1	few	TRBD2	CSGRANEQFF	TGCAGCGGGAGGGCCAATGAGCAGTTCTTC
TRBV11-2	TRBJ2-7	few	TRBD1	CASSLEGTAPYEQHF	TGTGCCAGCAGCTTAGAAGGGACAGCGCCCTACGAGCAGCACTTC
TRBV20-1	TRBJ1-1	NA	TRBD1	CSAGRDSRNTEAFF	TGCAGTGCTGGCAGGGACAGCCGGAACACTGAAGCTTTCTTT
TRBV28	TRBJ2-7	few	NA	CASTTRDRAEGYEQYF	TGTGCCAGCACCACGCGGGACAGAGCTGAGGGCTACGAGCAGTACTTC
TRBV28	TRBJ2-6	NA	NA	CASSFSRAGANVLTF	TGTGCCAGCAGTTTCTCCAGGGCTGGGGCCAACGTCCTGACTTTC
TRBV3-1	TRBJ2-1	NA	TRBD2	CASSRLAGVDNEQFF	TGTGCCAGCAGTCGCCTAGCGGGAGTGGACAATGAGCAGTTCTTC
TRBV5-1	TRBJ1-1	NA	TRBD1	CASSMNRGGNTEAFF	TGCGCCAGCAGCATGAACAGGGGAGGGAACACTGAAGCTTTCTTT
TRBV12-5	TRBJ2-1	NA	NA	CASGNRSYNEQFF	TGTGCTAGTGGTAACCGGTCCTACAATGAGCAGTTCTTC
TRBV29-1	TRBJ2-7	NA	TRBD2	CSVEEERGDFYF	TGCAGCGTTGAAGAGGAGCGGGGGGACTTTTACTTC
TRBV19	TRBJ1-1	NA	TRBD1	CASSRPGGRTEAFF	TGTGCCAGTAGCCGGCCAGGGGGCCGAACTGAAGCTTTCTTT
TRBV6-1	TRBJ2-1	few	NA	CASGSGHEQFF	TGTGCCAGCGGAAGTGGACATGAGCAGTTCTTC
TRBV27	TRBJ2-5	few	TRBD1	CASSAGQGFTSYEQCF	TGTGCCAGCAGTGCGGGACAGGGGTTTACCTCCTACGAGCAGTGCTTC
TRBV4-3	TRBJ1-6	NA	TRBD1	CASSQGTGVGNSPLHF	TGCGCCAGCAGCCAAGGTACAGGGGTCGGCAATTCACCCCTCCACTTT
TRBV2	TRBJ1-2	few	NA	CASRPLRGYTF	TGTGCCAGCAGGCCCTTGAGGGGCTACACCTTC
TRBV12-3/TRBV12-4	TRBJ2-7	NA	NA	CASSRDHEQYF	TGTGCCAGCAGCAGGGACCACGAGCAGTACTTC
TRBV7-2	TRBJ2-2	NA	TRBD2	CASSFLASGRRWTGELFF	TGTGCCAGCAGCTTTCTGGCTAGCGGGAGGCGTTGGACCGGGGAGCTGTTTTTT
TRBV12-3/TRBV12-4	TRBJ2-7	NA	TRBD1	CASSFRQGQDEQYF	TGTGCCAGCAGTTTCCGACAGGGTCAAGACGAGCAGTACTTC